These 9 T cell receptor beta chains share one sample of origin, sequenced in a study of CD8 T cells in ankylosing spondylitis. MiXCR, run by TCRdb on the 5' RACE reads, gives a single entry per CDR3 protein. The sample yields just under 350,000 distinct CDR3 sequences, about 15% seen once. The sequenced material came from blood, either unsorted or a sorted T cell fraction (not recorded which). The receptors come from a male donor with ankylosing spondylitis or in good health (not recorded which).

The rearrangement links TRBV7-8 to TRBJ2-2; D is uncertain. CDR1 and CDR2 from the germline V gene are SGHVS and FQNEAQ. Trimming cost V 1 base and J 8 bases, with 11 bases left between them. This CDR3 is built from 14 residues. This CDR3 reads CASSLDSVIGELFF. For the CDR3, the DNA is TGTGCCAGCAGCTTAGACAGTGTAATTGGGGAGCTGTTTTTT. Drawing the rest from reference TRBV7-8 and TRBJ2-2, the complete variable domain is GAGVSQSPRYKVAKRGQDVALRCDPISGHVSLFWYQQALGQGPEFLTYFQNEAQLDKSGLPSDRFFAERPEGSVSTLKIQRTQQEDSAVYLCASSLDSVIGELFFGEGSRLTVL.

This clonotype was counted between two and nine times. The chain has TRBV6-1 and TRBJ1-5; D is unclear. V was pared by 5 bases and J by 5 bases, with 1 base between. The CDR3 is 10 residues long. Germline assignment: CDR1 MNHNS and CDR2 SASEGT. CDR3 DNA sequence: TGTGCCAGCAGTTATCAGCCCCAGCATTTT. It codes for CASSYQPQHF.

This rearrangement joins TRBV20-1 to TRBJ2-7; maybe TRBD1 (5 bases). Between the trimmed V and J ends, which lost 2 bases and 5 bases, there was a span of 13 bases. Germline-derived CDR1 and CDR2 are DFQATT and SNEGSKA (reference sequence). The CDR3 is 13 amino acids. CDR3 sequence: CSARPLPGNEQYF. CDR3 coding DNA: TGCAGTGCTAGACCCCTCCCAGGGAACGAGCAGTACTTC.

This clonotype was seen a single time. A single base separates this from a much larger clone, so it may be a read error. The rearrangement uses TRBV4-1 and TRBJ2-1, with D tentatively TRBD2 (6 bases). The J call may be wrong; the DNA end is better matched by TRBJ2-7. The CDR3 length is 16 residues. Germline values: CDR1 MGHRA, CDR2 YSYEKL. CDR3 nucleotide sequence: TGCGCCAGCAGCCAAGATGGGCGGGGAAGACACAATGAGCAGTACTTC. It translates to CASSQDGRGRHNEQYF.

J is TRBJ2-7 and V is TRBV7-2, with TRBD1 as a possible D gene (6 bases). This CDR3 has 15 amino acids. Germline assignment: CDR1 SGHTA and CDR2 FQGNSA. V was clipped by 4 bases and J by 2 bases, with 15 bases between them. CDR3 protein: CASSSAPGHPYEQYF. CDR3 coding DNA: TGTGCCAGCAGCTCCGCCCCGGGACATCCCTACGAGCAGTACTTC.

This clonotype showed up just a few times. The CDR3 loop reads CASSASGAWETQYF. The CDR3 nucleotides are TGTGCCAGCAGTGCAAGCGGGGCATGGGAGACCCAGTACTTC. The chain employs TRBV25-1 and TRBJ2-5, with TRBD2 identical over 7 bases. From germline, CDR1 is MGHDK and CDR2 SYGVNS. The CDR3 sequence is 14 residues long. V lost 4 bases, J lost 5 bases, and 7 bases stayed unmatched.

The V call is TRBV5-1, the J call TRBJ2-3; D tentatively fits TRBD1 or TRBD2 (5 bases each). V gave up 6 bases and J gave up 2 bases, with 16 bases separating them. Germline V gene data show CDR1 as SGHRS and CDR2 as YFSETQ. The CDR3 totals 15 residues. The CDR3 sequence is CASTDSRDHTDTQYF. In nucleotides, the CDR3 is TGCGCCAGCACCGATTCCCGGGACCACACAGATACGCAGTATTTT.

V and J are TRBV4-1 and TRBJ1-5; D possibly corresponds to TRBD1 (6 bases). V lost 0 bases and J lost 1, with 10 bases in between. Per the germline V gene, CDR1 is MGHRA and CDR2 is YSYEKL. The length of the CDR3 is 16 residues. CDR3 coding DNA: TGCGCCAGCAGCCAAGAGGGGGGGGCAAGCAATCAGCCCCAGCATTTT. As protein: CASSQEGGASNQPQHF.

The chain has TRBV3-1 and TRBJ1-1; TRBD1 might be the D (6 bases). With 1 base removed from V and 10 bases from J, the gap between germline ends came to 16 bases. This CDR3 has 14 amino acids. The germline V gene encodes CDR1 LGHDT and CDR2 YNNKEL (reference sequence). CDR3 in DNA: TGTGCCAGCAGCCAAGTATCGGGGGGCCGGGGAGCTTTCTTT. Translated: CASSQVSGGRGAFF.